A selection of T cell receptor beta chains follows, all from one sample in a study of Siglec-9 on CD8 T cells in melanoma. Generated by immunoSEQ multiplex PCR, the TCRdb table keeps only in-frame clones and is missing some. The sample has around 30,000 clones, 75% to 85% seen once. Sequencing was carried out using Siglec-9- CD8+ T cells sorted from blood. These receptors all come from a human donor in good health. The CDR3 runs from the conserved cysteine through the conserved F or W. Each record gives: J gene, V gene, D gene, clone size, CDR3 DNA, CDR3 protein. The D gene is left open where the match is weak. Only part of the rows carry a size: once, few, many, or a class if the clone is expanded.

TRBJ2-3 TRBV29-1 TRBD2 once TGCAGCGTTGACGGACTAGCGGGAGTCACAGATACGCAGTATTTT CSVDGLAGVTDTQYF
TRBJ2-3 TRBV7-9 - - TGTGCCAGCAGCTTAGCGGGGGGACCCACAGATACGCAGTATTTT CASSLAGGPTDTQYF
TRBJ2-5 TRBV6-6 TRBD1 once TGTGCCAGCAGTTTAGGGACAGACCAAGAGACCCAGTACTTC CASSLGTDQETQYF
TRBJ2-3 TRBV7-9 - - TGTGCCAGCAGCTTAGTTGAGGCTAGCGGCACAGATACGCAGTATTTT CASSLVEASGTDTQYF
TRBJ1-2 TRBV4-1 - - TGCGCCAGCAGCCAAGATGAAGGCGGGAACTATGGCTACACCTTC CASSQDEGGNYGYTF
TRBJ2-3 TRBV9 TRBD2 - TGTGCCAGCAGCGTTAGCGGGGACTCAGATACGCAGTATTTT CASSVSGDSDTQYF
TRBJ2-1 TRBV27 TRBD2 - TGTGCCAGCACTCTAGCGGGACCCTACAATGAGCAGTTCTTC CASTLAGPYNEQFF
TRBJ2-7 TRBV10-2 TRBD2 - TGCGCCACCCGAGTCGGGGGGGGTTCGTACGAGCAGTACTTC CATRVGGGSYEQYF
TRBJ2-2 TRBV2 TRBD1 - TGTGCCAGCAGTGAATCTACCGGGACAGGGGCCGGGGAGCTGTTTTTT CASSESTGTGAGELFF
TRBJ1-5 TRBV2 - few TGTGCCAGCAGTCACCCAGGGAGCAATCAGCCCCAGCATTTT CASSHPGSNQPQHF
TRBJ1-5 TRBV28 - - TGTGCCAGCAGTTCCCGGGCCCGGGCGAGGAATCAGCCCCAGCATTTT CASSSRARARNQPQHF
TRBJ1-2 TRBV29-1 - once TGCAGCGTTGATGGATCTAACTATGGCTACACCTTC CSVDGSNYGYTF
TRBJ1-2 TRBV7-9 - few TGTGCCAGCAGCCGACTCTCCGACAGGATCTATGGCTACACCTTC CASSRLSDRIYGYTF
TRBJ2-7 TRBV27 - - TGTGCCAGCAGTTTCTTCGGGTACGAGCAGTACTTC CASSFFGYEQYF
TRBJ2-2 TRBV5-1 - - TGCGCCAGCAGCTTGGGGGCTAGCTCAACCACCGGGGAGCTGTTTTTT CASSLGASSTTGELFF
TRBJ1-1 TRBV5-4 - few TGTGCCAGCAGCTTGGTTGGGAGTGGGGCTTTCTTT CASSLVGSGAFF
TRBJ2-7 TRBV5-8 - - TGTGCCAGCAGCCCAGAAGTGGTAGGGGAAGACGAGCAGTACTTC CASSPEVVGEDEQYF
TRBJ2-1 TRBV27 - - TGTGCCAGCAGTTTAATACCGGGTTACAATGAGCAGTTCTTC CASSLIPGYNEQFF
TRBJ1-4 TRBV6-6 - - TGTGCCAGCAGTTACTCGCGAGCGACTAATGAAAAACTGTTTTTT CASSYSRATNEKLFF
TRBJ1-2 TRBV25-1 - - TGTGCCAGCAGTGAAGGGGGACTTACCCAAGGGTCTAACTATGGCTACACCTTC CASSEGGLTQGSNYGYTF
TRBJ1-1 TRBV6-1 - - TGTGCCAGCAGTGTCTGGTTGGGCACTGAAGCTTTCTTT CASSVWLGTEAFF
TRBJ2-3 TRBV4-2 TRBD2 - TGTGCCAGCAGCCAAGAAACTGGGAGGGCCGTGGGGGATACGCAGTATTTT CASSQETGRAVGDTQYF
TRBJ1-5 TRBV27 - - TGTGCCAGCAGTTTTGCCGGGGGCAGCAATCAGCCCCAGCATTTT CASSFAGGSNQPQHF
TRBJ2-7 TRBV10-3 TRBD2 few TGTGCCATCAGATCCGGGACTAGCGGGAGCGAGCAGTACTTC CAIRSGTSGSEQYF
TRBJ2-1 TRBV16 TRBD2 - TGTGCCAGCAGCCTGCGGGTAGCGGGAACGATCTCCTACAATGAGCAGTTCTTC CASSLRVAGTISYNEQFF
TRBJ1-1 TRBV27 - - TGTGCCAGCAGTTTCGGGAGGACATTGAACACTGAAGCTTTCTTT CASSFGRTLNTEAFF
TRBJ1-1 TRBV7-9 - - TGTGCCAGCAGCTCTCTCCGGTATACTGAAGCTTTCTTT CASSSLRYTEAFF
TRBJ2-3 TRBV10-3 - - TGTGCCATCAGTGAGTCCCGGACCAGCACAGATACGCAGTATTTT CAISESRTSTDTQYF
TRBJ2-1 TRBV4-1 TRBD1 - TGCGCCAGCAGCCAAAAAGGGACAGGGGGCTATTTGGTGAATGAGCAGTTCTTC CASSQKGTGGYLVNEQFF
TRBJ1-4 TRBV13 - - TGTGCCAGCAGCTTAGGCCAGGGGACCGGTGGGGAAAAACTGTTTTTT CASSLGQGTGGEKLFF
TRBJ1-3 TRBV11-2 - - TGTGCCAGCAGCCTTATGGGGGGGAAGACCTCTGGAAACACCATATATTTT CASSLMGGKTSGNTIYF
TRBJ2-2 TRBV28 - - TGTGCCAGCCATACTCTCGCCGGGGAGCTGTTTTTT CASHTLAGELFF
TRBJ1-3 TRBV9 - - TGTGCCAGCAGCGTAGGCGGAAACACCATATATTTT CASSVGGNTIYF
TRBJ2-5 TRBV4-1 TRBD2 once TGCGCCAGCAGCCCCGGCGGGAGAGGGCTAGAGACCCAGTACTTC CASSPGGRGLETQYF
TRBJ1-2 TRBV7-6 TRBD1 once TGTGCCAGCAGCCTAAGAGGACAGGGGGACTATGGCTACACCTTC CASSLRGQGDYGYTF
TRBJ1-2 TRBV9 TRBD1 - TGTGCCAGCAGCGTAGCTGCGACAGGGCTTGATGGCTACACCTTC CASSVAATGLDGYTF